The sequence of this TCR beta chain was determined in a study of beta chain features in type 1 diabetes. Overall study findings and caveats: Type 1 diabetes patients had TCRB CDR3s that were shorter (moderately but significantly so) in all four CD4+ subsets.

Per the germline V gene, CDR1 is SGDLS and CDR2 is YYNGEE. This CDR3 comprises 15 residues. V was clipped by 7 bases and J by 4 bases; unmatched bases: 9. Comment on this clone: The target antigen is unknown.

Expressed TCRB transcripts were sequenced because the isolated RNA had all been reverse transcribed beforehand. Sequencing used immunoSEQ multiplex PCR; TCRdb keeps in-frame clones, though not all of them. Of fewer than 450,000 clones in the sample, about 13% were seen once. The sequenced sample was naive CD4+ T cells from blood. The J gene is TRBJ2-1, the V gene TRBV9, with 9 bases lining up with TRBD2. The TCR comes from a young woman with type 1 diabetes. The CDR3 DNA reads TGTGCCAGCTCATTTAGCGGGAGATATTACAATGAGCAGTTCTTC. Its protein product is CASSFSGRYYNEQFF.